A selection of T cell receptor beta chains follows, all from one sample in a study of blood T cells in healthy people across ages. TCRdb redid the calling of the 5' RACE reads with MiXCR, one entry per CDR3 protein. The data contain 600,000 to 850,000 distinct CDR3 sequences, roughly 25% of them singletons. Separately, the same data were catalogued under a study of T cells of mothers and their children.

The sample comprised blood. The receptors here all came from a boy between 10 and 17 years old in good health. Each CDR3 is given without its conserved first and last residue. D genes are given only for firm matches.

D: NA
J: TRBJ1-2
length: 9
V: TRBV29-1
CDR3: SAGEVEGYT

D: NA
J: TRBJ1-3
length: 14
V: TRBV6-6
CDR3: ASSDGSGALGNTIY

D: NA
J: TRBJ2-4
length: 15
V: TRBV11-2
CDR3: ASSPTHTAGPKNIQY

D: NA
J: TRBJ2-1
length: 12
V: TRBV9
CDR3: ASTPRGNNNEQF

D: NA
J: TRBJ2-5
length: 8
V: TRBV29-1
CDR3: SSRGETQY

D: TRBD2
J: NA
length: 11
V: TRBV12-3/TRBV12-4
CDR3: ASRAGKSYEQY

D: NA
J: TRBJ2-1
length: 13
V: TRBV7-9
CDR3: ASSLARRGSHEQF

D: NA
J: TRBJ1-1
length: 14
V: TRBV10-3
CDR3: ATLGGLGRGNTEAF

D: NA
J: TRBJ2-1
length: 13
V: TRBV11-1
CDR3: ASSLVRVRNNEQF

D: NA
J: TRBJ2-7
length: 11
V: TRBV5-1
CDR3: ASSPQATYEQY

D: NA
J: TRBJ2-5
length: 13
V: TRBV7-8
CDR3: ASSPGPKEQETQY

D: NA
J: NA
length: 10
V: TRBV3-1
CDR3: ASSQGGTEQF

D: NA
J: TRBJ2-3
length: 13
V: TRBV5-1
CDR3: ASSLVGGSSDTQY

D: NA
J: TRBJ2-5
length: 11
V: TRBV29-1
CDR3: SVLRQNQETQY

D: NA
J: TRBJ2-3
length: 13
V: TRBV12-3/TRBV12-4
CDR3: ASVLDSSSTDTQY

D: NA
J: TRBJ2-3
length: 10
V: TRBV29-1
CDR3: SVEETRDTQY